This TCR beta chain appears in the sequencing data of a study of blood T cell repertoires in COVID-19 (TCRdb year 2020). Looking at the study overall: Samples covering the acute and convalescent phases of COVID-19 were provided by collaborators in the United States, Italy and Spain. Nearly every sample came with metadata listing a de-identified subject ID, COVID-19 status, age in years and sex. Deeply sampled blood TCRbeta repertoires from subjects exposed to, actively infected with, or recovered from COVID-19 were included in the dataset. The repertoires were released in a freely available public database meant as a resource for research on the immune response to SARS-CoV-2. Where available, HLA class I and class II types were obtained from metadata supplied by the sample provider rather than from assay-based typing. Samples were obtained from the ongoing ImmuneRACE study (first 160 participants) and from 1,000 to 1,500 subjects provided by 6 global collaborators. The prospective study material was composed of cDNA or gDNA derived from T cells, B-cell-depleted T cells, or PBMCs. Results and caveats for the whole study, not just this receptor: The quantity of clinical and demographic metadata differed by source and by participant and was supplied without curation.

Each collaborating institution followed its own protocols to collect whole blood in K2EDTA tubes. Collaborator samples were shipped for TCRbeta analysis as frozen whole blood, isolated PBMCs, or DNA extracted from either sample type. The immunoSEQ Assay, a bias-controlled multiplex PCR, was used to amplify TCRbeta CDR3 regions from genomic DNA. Per the original workflow: The number of nucleated cells in each sample was estimated from the amplification of reference gene primers within the assay. To quantify the absolute abundance of each unique TCRbeta CDR3 rearrangement, sequence reads were collapsed and filtered. For each sample, productive Simpson clonality was calculated by taking the square root of Simpson's diversity index across productive rearrangements. TCRdb holds this immuneACCESS table with in-frame rearrangements only. Some clones are missing; in checked studies, unresolved V genes explain under half, and the rest has no known cause. V and J calls and clone size are as listed in that table; D and trimming were resolved from the DNA. The sample table lists some 250,000 clones, more than 65% of them with a count of one. The ten largest clonotypes hold approximately 4.7% of the sample.

This clone appeared a single time. The antigen it binds to is not known. No per-base quality is available; no much larger clone lies one base away. CDR1 and CDR2 (LGHNA, YNFKEQ) derive from the germline V gene. The CDR3 has 17 amino acids, counting the end cysteine and phenylalanine. Only the CDR3 region is kept as DNA, spanning 51 bases read in frame from base 1. A distance of 20 bases separates the germline ends of V and J, which lose 0 bases and 6 bases respectively. Sequencing was done on a sample of peripheral blood. The sequence came from a man aged 45-65 years with active or convalescent COVID-19. Recombination linked TRBV4-2 to TRBJ1-2, with the D gene not confidently named. The bases are TGTGCCAGCAGCCAAGATCGAAATTCCCTCTCAGCGGATGGCTACACCTTC. This translates into CASSQDRNSLSADGYTF.